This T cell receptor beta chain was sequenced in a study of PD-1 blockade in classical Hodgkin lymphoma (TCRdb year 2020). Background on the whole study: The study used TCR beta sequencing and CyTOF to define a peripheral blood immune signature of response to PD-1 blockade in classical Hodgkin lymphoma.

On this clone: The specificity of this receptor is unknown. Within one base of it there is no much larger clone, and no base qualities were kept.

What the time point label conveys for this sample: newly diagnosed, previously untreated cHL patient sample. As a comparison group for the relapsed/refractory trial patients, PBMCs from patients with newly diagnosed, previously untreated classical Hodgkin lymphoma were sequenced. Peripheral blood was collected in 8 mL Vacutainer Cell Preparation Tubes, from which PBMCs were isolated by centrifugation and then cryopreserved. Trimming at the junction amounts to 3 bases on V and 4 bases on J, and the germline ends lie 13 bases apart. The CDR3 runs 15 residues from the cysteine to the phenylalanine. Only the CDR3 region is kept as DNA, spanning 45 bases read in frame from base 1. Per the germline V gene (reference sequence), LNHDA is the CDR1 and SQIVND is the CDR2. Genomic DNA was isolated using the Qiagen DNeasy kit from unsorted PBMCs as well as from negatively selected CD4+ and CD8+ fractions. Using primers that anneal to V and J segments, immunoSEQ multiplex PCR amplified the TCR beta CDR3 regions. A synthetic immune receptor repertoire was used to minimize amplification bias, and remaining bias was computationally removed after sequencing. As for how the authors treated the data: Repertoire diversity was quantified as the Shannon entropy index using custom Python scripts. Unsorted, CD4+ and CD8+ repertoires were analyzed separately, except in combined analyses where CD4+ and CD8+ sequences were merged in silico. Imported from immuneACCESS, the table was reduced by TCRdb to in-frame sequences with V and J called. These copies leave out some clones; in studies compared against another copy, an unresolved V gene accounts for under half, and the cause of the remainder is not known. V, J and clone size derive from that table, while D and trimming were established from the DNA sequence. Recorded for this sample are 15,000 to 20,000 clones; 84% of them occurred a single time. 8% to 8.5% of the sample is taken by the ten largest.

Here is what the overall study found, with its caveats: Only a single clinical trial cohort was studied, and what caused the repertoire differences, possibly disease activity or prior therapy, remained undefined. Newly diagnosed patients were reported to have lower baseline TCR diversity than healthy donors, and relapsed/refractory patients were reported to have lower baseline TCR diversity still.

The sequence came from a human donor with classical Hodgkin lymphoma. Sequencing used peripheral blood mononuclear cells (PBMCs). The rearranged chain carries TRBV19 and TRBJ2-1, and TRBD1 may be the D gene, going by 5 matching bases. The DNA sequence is TGTGCCAGTAGTATGTGGGCCGACAGATACAATGAGCAGTTCTTC. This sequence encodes CASSMWADRYNEQFF.